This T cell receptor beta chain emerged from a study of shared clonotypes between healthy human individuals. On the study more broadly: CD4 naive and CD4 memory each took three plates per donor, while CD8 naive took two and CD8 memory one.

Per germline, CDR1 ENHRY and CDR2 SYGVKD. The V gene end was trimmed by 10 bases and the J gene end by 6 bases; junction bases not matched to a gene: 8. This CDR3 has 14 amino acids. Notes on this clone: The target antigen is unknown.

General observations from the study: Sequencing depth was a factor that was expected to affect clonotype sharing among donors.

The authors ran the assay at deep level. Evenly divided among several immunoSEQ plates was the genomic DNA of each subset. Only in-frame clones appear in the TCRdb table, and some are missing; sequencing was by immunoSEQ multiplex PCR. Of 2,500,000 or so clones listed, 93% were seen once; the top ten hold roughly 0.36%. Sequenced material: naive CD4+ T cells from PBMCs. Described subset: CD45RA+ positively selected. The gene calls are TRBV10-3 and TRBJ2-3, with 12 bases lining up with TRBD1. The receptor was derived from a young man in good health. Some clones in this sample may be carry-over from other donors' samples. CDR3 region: CASSGTGGQDTQYF. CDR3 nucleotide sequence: TGTGCCAGCTCCGGGACAGGGGGCCAGGATACGCAGTATTTT.